This T cell receptor beta chain was captured in a study of Ad26.COV2.S vaccination and SARS-CoV-2 variants. The CDR3 consists of 14 residues. Trimming took 1 base from V and 10 from J, leaving 13 bases between them. CDR1 and CDR2 (germline): SGHAT, FQNNGV. The data were produced by immunoSEQ multiplex PCR, yet TCRdb's version contains in-frame clones alone and is incomplete. In the table there are 400,000 to 500,000 clones, roughly 90% of which are singletons. In this sample, this clone turned up once. Treatment denoted: about 20 received Ad26.COV2.S at low or high dose, single or two shots; 5 received placebo; per-sample allocation not given. Sampling was done on day 63 after the first vaccine or placebo injection.

This TCR came from a person between 18 and 65 years old who received the Ad26.COV2.S COVID-19 vaccine or a placebo. The rearrangement uses TRBV11-2 and TRBJ2-2, with D perhaps TRBD2 (5 bases). This specimen consisted of peripheral blood, obtained in a trial of Ad26.COV2.S vaccine versus placebo. The CDR3 reads CASSLAGVWEELFF. CDR3 nucleotides: TGTGCCAGCAGCTTAGCCGGGGTTTGGGAGGAGCTGTTTTTT.